Listed below are T cell receptor beta chains from one sample, sequenced in a study of T cell responses to AZD1222 COVID-19 vaccine. Assay: immunoSEQ multiplex PCR; the TCRdb copy retains only in-frame clones and omits some. The sample lists some 150,000 clones, roughly nine tenths occurring once. Sequences were derived from peripheral blood, sampled 28 days after the second AZD1222 dose. These receptors were obtained from an adult who received the AZD1222 COVID-19 vaccine. Both conserved end residues are part of each CDR3. The D gene is left open where the match is weak. The size field is filled for only some rows; it gives once, few, many or a size class.

>few|.|TRBV2|TRBJ2-5
TGTGCCAGTAACCGGGACGGGGAGACCCAGTACTTC
CASNRDGETQYF
>.|.|TRBV11-3|TRBJ1-3
TGTGCCAGCTCCGTCGGTGGGGGCAACACCATATATTTT
CASSVGGGNTIYF
>.|.|TRBV5-6|TRBJ2-5
TGTGCCAGCAGCGAACCACTAGGTTGGCAAGAGACCCAGTACTTC
CASSEPLGWQETQYF
>.|.|TRBV7-2|TRBJ1-4
TGTGCCAGCTGCTTCGCAACTAATGAAAAACTGTTTTTT
CASCFATNEKLFF
>.|.|TRBV28|TRBJ2-7
TGTGCCAGCAGAGAGCACTACGAGCAGTACTTC
CASREHYEQYF
>once|TRBD2|TRBV30|TRBJ2-4
TGTGCCTGGAGGCTCGGGTCTAGCGGAAAAAACATTCAGTACTTC
CAWRLGSSGKNIQYF
>.|TRBD1|TRBV19|TRBJ1-1
TGTGCCAGTAGTATGGGGACAGACCTGAACACTGAAGCTTTCTTT
CASSMGTDLNTEAFF
>.|.|TRBV4-3|TRBJ1-3
TGCGCCAGCAGCCCAAACACCGGAGGGTCAGGAAACACCATATATTTT
CASSPNTGGSGNTIYF
>.|TRBD2|TRBV5-4|TRBJ2-3
TGTGCCAGCAGCCCCCGACTAGCGGCTAGCACAGATACGCAGTATTTT
CASSPRLAASTDTQYF
>once|.|TRBV25-1|TRBJ1-1
TGTGCCAGCAGTGGGGCACGGGCCGGGAACACTGAAGCTTTCTTT
CASSGARAGNTEAFF
>.|TRBD1|TRBV30|TRBJ1-1
TGTGCCGGAGAACAGGGGGCGGGCACTGAAGCTTTCTTT
CAGEQGAGTEAFF
>.|.|TRBV27|TRBJ2-7
TGTGCCAGCAGTTTAAGTTGGGACCGGCTGTGGCTCGAGCAGTACTTC
CASSLSWDRLWLEQYF
>few|.|TRBV6-5|TRBJ1-1
TGTGCCAGCAGCAAAGGGACGTCGGGGAACACTGAAGCTTTCTTT
CASSKGTSGNTEAFF
>.|.|TRBV19|TRBJ1-5
TGTGCCAGTAGTATATCCCCAGGGAGCAATCAGCCCCAGCATTTT
CASSISPGSNQPQHF
>.|.|TRBV19|TRBJ1-1
TGTGCCAGTAGTGAAAAAGGGACTGAAGCTTTCTTT
CASSEKGTEAFF
>once|TRBD1|TRBV7-9|TRBJ1-4
TGTGCCAGCAGCCCCGGGACAGGGGCCCCGGCGGGCGAAAAACTGTTTTTT
CASSPGTGAPAGEKLFF
>.|.|TRBV2|TRBJ1-2
TGTGCCAGCAGTGAAGCTCCGTCTTACTATGGCTACACCTTC
CASSEAPSYYGYTF
>.|.|TRBV19|TRBJ1-2
TGTGCCAGTACCAACGCGCGGACTTCTAACTATGGCTACACCTTC
CASTNARTSNYGYTF
>.|.|TRBV6-5|TRBJ2-7
TGTGCCAGCAGCCGCAGGGGTTCCTACGAGCAGTACTTC
CASSRRGSYEQYF
>.|TRBD1|TRBV11-3|TRBJ1-6
TGTGCCAGCAGCTTGGAAGACAGGGGTTTCGTTTCACCCCTCCACTTT
CASSLEDRGFVSPLHF
>.|.|TRBV5-4|TRBJ1-1
TGTGCCAGCAGCCCGGGCCAGATGAACACTGAAGCTTTCTTT
CASSPGQMNTEAFF
>.|.|TRBV24-1|TRBJ1-4
TGTGCCACCAGTGATTTTAATGAAAAACTGTTTTTT
CATSDFNEKLFF
>.|.|TRBV14|TRBJ2-7
TGTGCCAGCAGCCCTCGGGTGAACTACGAGCAGTACTTC
CASSPRVNYEQYF
>.|.|TRBV5-5|TRBJ1-2
TGTGCCAGCAGCCCTCTACGGCACGGCTTCTATGGCTACACCTTC
CASSPLRHGFYGYTF
>.|TRBD1|TRBV5-4|TRBJ1-6
TGTGCCAGCAGCCGGACAGGGGTAGGGAATTCACCCCTCCACTTT
CASSRTGVGNSPLHF
>.|.|TRBV6-5|TRBJ2-7
TGTGCCAGCAGTTACTCAATGACGGGAGCGGGCGAGCAGTACTTC
CASSYSMTGAGEQYF
>.|.|TRBV7-9|TRBJ1-1
TGTGCCAGCACCACCTCCGGGGTCACTGAAGCTTTCTTT
CASTTSGVTEAFF
>.|TRBD1|TRBV30|TRBJ1-2
TGTGCCTGGACCCACGGGCAGGGGGGTTATGGCTACACCTTC
CAWTHGQGGYGYTF
>.|TRBD1|TRBV2|TRBJ1-2
TGTGCCAGCAGGGAGGACAGGGGGCGAGGAGGCTACACCTTC
CASREDRGRGGYTF
>.|.|TRBV19|TRBJ2-4
TGTGCCAGTAGTCCCTACCAGCAGGGGACCAAAAACATTCAGTACTTC
CASSPYQQGTKNIQYF
>.|TRBD2|TRBV7-8|TRBJ2-1
TGTGCCAGCCGACTAGCGGGGGGCAATGAGCAGTTCTTC
CASRLAGGNEQFF
>.|.|TRBV6-5|TRBJ1-4
TGTGCCAGCGGCGACGAATTGGAAAAACTGTTTTTT
CASGDELEKLFF
>.|TRBD1|TRBV2|TRBJ1-6
TGTGCCAGCACCTCGGGGACAGGATATTCACCCCTCCACTTT
CASTSGTGYSPLHF
>.|TRBD1|TRBV4-3|TRBJ1-2
TGCGCCAGCAGCCAAGGGACAGGGGGTGGCTACACCTTC
CASSQGTGGGYTF
>.|.|TRBV16|TRBJ1-2
TGTGCCAGCAGCCCAGCAGGGGACTATGGCTACACCTTC
CASSPAGDYGYTF
>.|.|TRBV19|TRBJ2-7
TGTGCCAGTAGTGCGATGGGACACCCCCTCGGGCACTACGAGCAGTACTTC
CASSAMGHPLGHYEQYF
>.|TRBD1|TRBV10-3|TRBJ1-5
TGTGCCATCATGGAAATACAGGGGCTAAATCAGCCCCAGCATTTT
CAIMEIQGLNQPQHF
>few|.|TRBV30|TRBJ2-7
TGTGCCTGGACTGCCCTCAGGGGATCCTACGAGCAGTACTTC
CAWTALRGSYEQYF
>.|TRBD1|TRBV6-5|TRBJ1-4
TGTGCCAGCAGTTACTCAGGGACAGGGTACGATGAAAAACTGTTTTTT
CASSYSGTGYDEKLFF
>.|.|TRBV5-1|TRBJ1-6
TGCGCCAGCAGCCGAGAGGGACAAAGGAATTCACCCCTCCACTTT
CASSREGQRNSPLHF
>once|.|TRBV5-1|TRBJ1-3
TGCGCCAGCAGCGTTCAACCTCCCACAGGGACCTCTGGAAACACCATATATTTT
CASSVQPPTGTSGNTIYF
>.|TRBD1|TRBV2|TRBJ2-7
TGTGCCAGCAGTAACTTGAGAGACAGGGCCGAGCAGTACTTC
CASSNLRDRAEQYF
>.|.|TRBV29-1|TRBJ2-1
TGCAGCGTTATGGGCGTAGGGTACAATGAGCAGTTCTTC
CSVMGVGYNEQFF
>once|TRBD1|TRBV11-3|TRBJ1-1
TGTGCCAGCAGCCTGGACAGGGGTCGGGCTGAAGCTTTCTTT
CASSLDRGRAEAFF
>.|.|TRBV14|TRBJ1-5
TGTGCCAGCAGCCAAACCGGTCTAAATCAGCCCCAGCATTTT
CASSQTGLNQPQHF
>few|.|TRBV6-5|TRBJ1-3
TGTGCCAGCAGTTCCCCTGGAAACACCATATATTTT
CASSSPGNTIYF
>.|.|TRBV6-5|TRBJ1-1
TGTGCCAGCAGTTACGGCGGGGCAGGGAACACTGAAGCTTTCTTT
CASSYGGAGNTEAFF
>.|.|TRBV2|TRBJ2-2
TGTGCCAGCAGCGGACCACAGGCCAACACCGGGGAGCTGTTTTTT
CASSGPQANTGELFF
>.|.|TRBV12-3/TRBV12-4|TRBJ2-2
TGTGCCAGCTCTCCCCCCGGGGAGCTGTTTTTT
CASSPPGELFF
>.|.|TRBV1|TRBJ1-6
TGCACCAGCAGCCTCCGGGACAGGATAAGAAATTCACCCCTCCACTTT
CTSSLRDRIRNSPLHF
>.|TRBD1|TRBV9|TRBJ2-2
TGTGCCAGCAGCCGGATGCCGGGACAGGGGGGTACCGGGGAGCTGTTTTTT
CASSRMPGQGGTGELFF
>.|TRBD1|TRBV6-5|TRBJ1-2
TGTGCCAGCAGTACCGACAGGGGAGGCGACTATGGCTACACCTTC
CASSTDRGGDYGYTF
>.|TRBD2|TRBV9|TRBJ2-3
TGTGCCAGCAGCGTGGGACTAGCGGACACAGATACGCAGTATTTT
CASSVGLADTDTQYF
>.|TRBD2|TRBV7-3|TRBJ2-7
TGTGCCAGCAGCCAGACCTCAACTAGCGGGAGCCCCCTTTACGAGCAGTACTTC
CASSQTSTSGSPLYEQYF
>.|.|TRBV5-1|TRBJ2-7
TGCGCCAGCGCGCAGGCTTCAAGGGGCGAGCAGTACTTC
CASAQASRGEQYF